This T cell receptor (beta chain) was sequenced for a study of beta chain features in type 1 diabetes. Study conclusions and caveats: For type 1 diabetes patients, VDJ junctions showed fewer insertions and more deletions.

The whole isolated RNA underwent reverse transcription, so sequencing captured expressed TCRB transcripts. Several million reads per sample on average were obtained from naive, central memory and regulatory T cell samples. The protocol was immunoSEQ multiplex PCR, while the TCRdb copy is restricted to in-frame clones and leaves out a portion. The repertoire consists of under 250,000 clones, with 27% occurring once and the leading ten covering under 4.5%. Germline CDR1 SNHLY, CDR2 FYNNEI. Trimming took 3 bases from V and 3 from J, leaving 9 bases between them. This CDR3 has 13 amino acids. A remark on this clone: Its antigen is currently unknown.

By way of CD45RO/CCR7/CD25/CD127/CD95/CD27, the CD4+ regulatory, stem cell-like memory, central memory and naive cells were sorted. The clonotype was recovered from a man aged 25-45 years in good health. The source material was central memory CD4+ T cells from blood. This chain links TRBV2 with TRBJ2-7; D tentatively fits TRBD1 or TRBD2 (5 bases each). DNA of the CDR3: TGTGCCAGCAGTGAGGGGACCATCTACGAGCAGTACTTC. Its translation: CASSEGTIYEQYF.